The rows below give T cell receptor beta chains drawn from one sample of a study of somatic mutations in cytotoxic T cells in rheumatoid arthritis. TCRdb's copy holds only in-frame clones and misses some; the assay was immunoSEQ multiplex PCR. The data hold 6,000 to 7,500 clones, with 85% to 90% observed a single time. Sequencing input: CD8+ T cells sorted from blood. All receptors come from a woman aged 65 to 85 with rheumatoid arthritis. Each CDR3 is given with its conserved first and last residue. Clone sizes are given selectively: once, few, many, or a class where the clone is expanded.

clone_size: .; j_call: TRBJ1-2; v_call: TRBV4-1; cdr3_aa: CASSQGQGIDYGYTF
clone_size: .; j_call: TRBJ2-1; v_call: TRBV12-5; cdr3_aa: CASGLGQGSSYNEQFF
clone_size: .; j_call: TRBJ2-3; v_call: TRBV5-6; cdr3_aa: CASSPNMGHALSGTQYF
clone_size: .; j_call: TRBJ2-7; v_call: TRBV11-2; cdr3_aa: CASSLANYEQYF
clone_size: .; j_call: TRBJ2-7; v_call: TRBV6-1; cdr3_aa: CASSQLAETSYEQYF
clone_size: .; j_call: TRBJ2-2; v_call: TRBV7-8; cdr3_aa: CASSAAAGRELFF
clone_size: .; j_call: TRBJ2-1; v_call: TRBV5-6; cdr3_aa: CASSFGGRFEQFF
clone_size: .; j_call: TRBJ1-3; v_call: TRBV30; cdr3_aa: CAWSVRLADRGPGNTIYF
clone_size: .; j_call: TRBJ2-7; v_call: TRBV7-9; cdr3_aa: CASSPGLEQYF
clone_size: .; j_call: TRBJ2-1; v_call: TRBV5-1; cdr3_aa: CASSLDHSSNEQFF
clone_size: .; j_call: TRBJ2-7; v_call: TRBV6-6; cdr3_aa: CASSHGIAGDSYEQYF
clone_size: .; j_call: TRBJ2-1; v_call: TRBV9; cdr3_aa: CASSVVSTYSYNEQFF
clone_size: .; j_call: TRBJ2-7; v_call: TRBV2; cdr3_aa: CASKGLAGAYSYEQYF
clone_size: .; j_call: TRBJ2-7; v_call: TRBV19; cdr3_aa: CASSMSPTGVFHEQYF
clone_size: once; j_call: TRBJ2-7; v_call: TRBV13; cdr3_aa: CASSLGGGAYEQYF
clone_size: .; j_call: TRBJ1-2; v_call: TRBV19; cdr3_aa: CASSIGSRMTPSYYGYTF
clone_size: .; j_call: TRBJ2-1; v_call: TRBV19; cdr3_aa: CASSGTSGTEQFF
clone_size: .; j_call: TRBJ2-1; v_call: TRBV27; cdr3_aa: CASSLASGENEQFF
clone_size: .; j_call: TRBJ2-1; v_call: TRBV5-1; cdr3_aa: CASSLDGTSGIYNEQFF
clone_size: .; j_call: TRBJ2-3; v_call: TRBV27; cdr3_aa: CASSFWDRGDTQYF
clone_size: once; j_call: .; v_call: TRBV9; cdr3_aa: CASSSRDGYEQYF
clone_size: once; j_call: TRBJ2-3; v_call: TRBV9; cdr3_aa: CASSVGTSGSDTQYF
clone_size: .; j_call: TRBJ1-5; v_call: TRBV5-8; cdr3_aa: CASSRNQPQHF
clone_size: few; j_call: TRBJ2-7; v_call: TRBV7-9; cdr3_aa: CASSLVFREDSYEQYF
clone_size: .; j_call: TRBJ2-2; v_call: TRBV6-5; cdr3_aa: CASRSGTGEVGELFF
clone_size: once; j_call: TRBJ2-2; v_call: TRBV4-2; cdr3_aa: CASSQGGLASYTGELFF
clone_size: .; j_call: TRBJ2-7; v_call: TRBV10-3; cdr3_aa: CAISAEVSDEQYF
clone_size: once; j_call: TRBJ1-2; v_call: TRBV19; cdr3_aa: CASSTGTGAPSVGYTF
clone_size: .; j_call: TRBJ2-1; v_call: TRBV7-9; cdr3_aa: CASSPGTGGLDEQFF
clone_size: .; j_call: TRBJ1-6; v_call: TRBV4-2; cdr3_aa: CASSQDPGLGSPLHF
clone_size: once; j_call: TRBJ1-4; v_call: TRBV5-6; cdr3_aa: CASSWATGGTNEKLFF
clone_size: .; j_call: TRBJ2-7; v_call: TRBV6-5; cdr3_aa: CASSVGGSYEQYF
clone_size: .; j_call: TRBJ1-4; v_call: TRBV19; cdr3_aa: CASSPHGGLNEKLFF
clone_size: .; j_call: TRBJ2-1; v_call: TRBV6-5; cdr3_aa: CASSMTGTGTNEQFF
clone_size: large; j_call: TRBJ2-7; v_call: TRBV11-3; cdr3_aa: CASSLGPVSYEQYF
clone_size: .; j_call: TRBJ2-3; v_call: TRBV7-9; cdr3_aa: CASSLSGRDTDTQYF
clone_size: once; j_call: TRBJ2-5; v_call: TRBV11-2; cdr3_aa: CASSKPQGKETQYF
clone_size: .; j_call: TRBJ2-1; v_call: TRBV6-1; cdr3_aa: CASSDRGDYNEQFF
clone_size: .; j_call: TRBJ2-7; v_call: TRBV5-5; cdr3_aa: CASSPGYEQYF
clone_size: once; j_call: TRBJ2-1; v_call: TRBV7-9; cdr3_aa: CASSVIGGGGNEQFF
clone_size: .; j_call: TRBJ1-1; v_call: TRBV7-9; cdr3_aa: CASSLFRGRGTEAFF
clone_size: .; j_call: TRBJ1-5; v_call: TRBV21-1; cdr3_aa: CASSTMRQGQGNCQPQHF
clone_size: .; j_call: TRBJ2-7; v_call: TRBV7-6; cdr3_aa: CASSLGQAITYEQYF
clone_size: few; j_call: TRBJ2-7; v_call: TRBV27; cdr3_aa: CASSLAGRSYEQYF